These 21 T cell receptor beta chains originate from one sample sequenced in a study of cytomegalovirus exposure and HLA in healthy donors. Primers: 60 Vbeta forward and 13 Jbeta reverse. Sequenced by immunoSEQ multiplex PCR; TCRdb stores in-frame clones only, minus some. The sample lists about 130,000 clones, approximately 82% seen once, with 2% to 3% in the top ten. The sequenced sample was PBMCs. These receptors originate from a man aged 50 to 59 in good health and CMV-seronegative.

The chain employs TRBV30 and TRBJ1-6; 7 bases align to TRBD1. J gave up 9 bases and V 3 bases, and 11 bases lay outside the gene matches. CDR3 length equals 15 residues. Germline CDR1 GTSNPN, CDR2 SVGIG (reference sequence). CDR3 nucleotides: TGTGCCTGGAGCCCAGGGGGTGGTGTCGGTTCACCCCTCCACTTT. Translating gives CAWSPGGGVGSPLHF.

The chain joins TRBV7-2 to TRBJ2-5; TRBD2 agrees at 12 bases. The germline V gene has CDR1 SGHTA and CDR2 FQGNSA. The V segment lost 4 bases and the J segment 5 bases; nucleotides outside the gene matches: 5. CDR3 length: 15 amino acids. Here the CDR3 DNA reads TGTGCCAGCAGCTCGGCTAGCGGGGGGGCGGAGACCCAGTACTTC. This sequence encodes CASSSASGGAETQYF. The full variable domain, completed using reference TRBV7-2 and TRBJ2-5, is GAGVSQSPSNKVTEKGKDVELRCDPISGHTALYWYRQSLGQGLEFLIYFQGNSAPDKSGLPSDRFSAERTGGSVSTLTIQRTQQEDSAVYLCASSSASGGAETQYFGPGTRLLVL.

The chain couples TRBV6-6 to TRBJ2-7; D not certain. This CDR3 contains 13 residues. Trimming left V 8 bases short and J 2 bases short, with 13 bases between. The germline CDR1 and CDR2 sequences are MNHNY and SVGAGI (reference sequence). The CDR3 DNA reads TGTGCCAGCCTCACAGACGACACCTACGAGCAGTACTTC. As protein: CASLTDDTYEQYF.

The V call is TRBV4-1, the J call TRBJ2-1; TRBD2 matches at 7 bases. The CDR3 is made up of 14 amino acids. Germline CDR1 MGHRA, CDR2 YSYEKL. Unmatched junction bases numbered 5, after V lost 2 bases and J lost 7 bases. The CDR3 spells CASSQRGRVNEQFF. DNA of the CDR3: TGCGCCAGCAGCCAACGGGGGAGGGTTAATGAGCAGTTCTTC.

This clone appeared a few times. The V gene is TRBV2, the J gene TRBJ2-3, with TRBD1 identical over 7 bases. CDR1 is SNHLY, CDR2 FYNNEI, per germline. The CDR3 sequence is 13 residues long. Trimming removed 10 bases from V and 2 bases from J; junction bases left unmatched: 6. CDR3 sequence (DNA): TGTGCCAACACGGGACAGCCCACAGATACGCAGTATTTT. Its translation: CANTGQPTDTQYF.

This chain uses TRBV4-2 with TRBJ1-2, with D maybe TRBD1 (5 bases). From germline, CDR1 is LGHNA and CDR2 YNFKEQ. The CDR3 runs 15 residues. The V end lost 1 base, the J end lost 8 bases, and 17 bases lay between the germline ends. The CDR3 sequence is CASSQVLREAGGYTF. The CDR3 coding sequence is TGTGCCAGCAGCCAAGTTCTCAGGGAGGCGGGAGGCTACACCTTC.

The chain links TRBV11-2 to TRBJ2-3; TRBD2 matches at 10 bases. V gave up 5 bases and J gave up 4 bases; unmatched junction bases: 3. This CDR3 has 14 residues. Germline CDR1 is SGHAT and CDR2 is FQNNGV. DNA for the CDR3: TGTGCCAGCAGCAGAAGCGGGGGGGCAGATACGCAGTATTTT. This gives the protein CASSRSGGADTQYF. Using reference TRBV11-2 and TRBJ2-3 for the parts outside the CDR3, the full variable domain is EAGVAQSPRYKIIEKRQSVAFWCNPISGHATLYWYQQILGQGPKLLIQFQNNGVVDDSQLPKDRFSAERLKGVDSTLKIQPAKLEDSAVYLCASSRSGGADTQYFGPGTRLTVL.

The chain uses TRBV7-9 and TRBJ2-7, with a tentative D call TRBD1 (6 bases). CDR1 is SEHNR and CDR2 is FQNEAQ in the germline V gene (reference sequence). V dropped 1 base and J dropped 3 bases, with 13 bases sitting between them. CDR3 size: 15 residues. The CDR3 region is CASSLGGHRDYEQYF. The CDR3 nucleotides read TGTGCCAGCAGCTTAGGGGGACATCGGGACTACGAGCAGTACTTC.

The rearrangement links TRBV19 to TRBJ2-1; TRBD2 matches 11 bases. The CDR3 totals 16 residues. The junction had 3 bases not matched to a gene; V was cut back by 5 bases and J by 0 bases. From germline, CDR1 is LNHDA and CDR2 SQIVND (reference sequence). The CDR3 loop reads CASSSSGGLSYNEQFF. The CDR3 DNA follows: TGTGCCAGTAGTTCTAGCGGGGGGCTCTCCTACAATGAGCAGTTCTTC. Full variable domain (rest looked up from reference TRBV19 and TRBJ2-1): DGGITQSPKYLFRKEGQNVTLSCEQNLNHDAMYWYRQDPGQGLRLIYYSQIVNDFQKGDIAEGYSVSREKKESFPLTVTSAQKNPTAFYLCASSSSGGLSYNEQFFGPGTRLTVL.

To note about this clone: In the same sample, other DNA sequences code for this CDR3. This rearrangement joins TRBV7-2 to TRBJ1-1, with a weak D call TRBD1 (5 bases). The V gene lost 0 bases and the J gene lost 0 bases, with 5 bases spanning the gap. The CDR3 is 14 residues long. CDR1 SGHTA and CDR2 FQGNSA come from the germline V gene. In DNA, the CDR3 is TGTGCCAGCAGCTTAGCAGGGGTGAACACTGAAGCTTTCTTT. Protein sequence: CASSLAGVNTEAFF.

The chain recombines TRBV30 with TRBJ1-1; D gene unclear. V was pared by 0 bases and J by 11 bases, with 13 bases between. Germline-derived CDR1 and CDR2 are GTSNPN and SVGIG (reference sequence). The CDR3 contains 12 residues. The CDR3 loop is CAWSVRPTGAFF. CDR3 coding DNA: TGTGCCTGGAGTGTGAGGCCGACGGGGGCTTTCTTT.

J is TRBJ1-2 and V is TRBV11-2; D possibly corresponds to TRBD1 (6 bases). Germline loops: CDR1 SGHAT, CDR2 FQNNGV. The V end lost 0 bases, the J end lost 3 bases, and 17 bases lay between the germline ends. This CDR3 has 17 residues. The CDR3 region is CASSLDSAGALDYGYTF. In nucleotides, the CDR3 is TGTGCCAGCAGCTTAGATTCGGCAGGGGCGCTGGACTATGGCTACACCTTC.

This clone is a singleton in its sample. J is TRBJ2-1 and V is TRBV2; tentative D call: TRBD1 (6 bases). CDR3 length equals 13 residues. The germline gives CDR1 SNHLY, CDR2 FYNNEI. V was clipped by 2 bases and J by 7 bases, with 9 bases between them. In DNA, the CDR3 is TGTGCCAGCAGTGAATCTAGGGGGAATGAGCAGTTCTTC. It encodes CASSESRGNEQFF.

The chain has TRBV7-2 and TRBJ1-5; no reliable D call. V lost 4 bases to trimming and J lost 0 bases, with 10 bases between them. CDR1 SGHTA and CDR2 FQGNSA come from the germline V gene. This CDR3 has 15 residues. The CDR3 loop reads CASSSLRASNQPQHF. The CDR3 nucleotides are TGTGCCAGCAGCTCATTGAGGGCTAGCAATCAGCCCCAGCATTTT.

The V and J genes are TRBV2 and TRBJ2-7; TRBD2 aligns across 15 bases. The ends lost 2 bases at V and 3 bases at J; junction bases unmatched: 5. Germline assignment: CDR1 SNHLY and CDR2 FYNNEI. CDR3 size: 17 residues. The CDR3 spells CASSELGLAGGHYEQYF. In DNA, the CDR3 is TGTGCCAGCAGTGAACTTGGACTAGCGGGGGGGCACTACGAGCAGTACTTC.

The rearrangement joins TRBV4-2 to TRBJ1-1; 7 positions match TRBD1. The CDR3 loop spans 16 amino acids. V lost 4 bases and J lost 4; bases outside the gene matches: 12. Per germline, CDR1 LGHNA and CDR2 YNFKEQ. Here the CDR3 reads CASSRGGRPGFTEAFF. CDR3 in DNA: TGTGCCAGCAGCCGAGGGGGCAGACCTGGGTTCACTGAAGCTTTCTTT.

The DNA of the CDR3 is TGTGCCAGCAGCGTGACAGGGGTTGTCGGTGGCTACACCTTC. This gives the protein CASSVTGVVGGYTF. The chain carries TRBV7-9 and TRBJ1-2, with 8 positions matching TRBD1. Germline values: CDR1 SEHNR, CDR2 FQNEAQ (reference sequence). Germline trimming cut 5 bases from V and 7 bases from J; bases unmatched to any gene: 9. The CDR3 length is 14 residues.

A few counts support this clone. The chain links TRBV14 to TRBJ1-1; no reliable D call. Germline values: CDR1 SGHDN, CDR2 FVKESK. V dropped 3 bases and J dropped 4 bases, with 12 bases sitting between them. The CDR3 sequence is 14 residues long. The CDR3 DNA is TGTGCCAGCAGCCACGAGGCGGGGTCCACTGAAGCTTTCTTT. Its translation is CASSHEAGSTEAFF. The variable domain in full, completed from reference TRBV14 and TRBJ1-1, reads EAGVTQFPSHSVIEKGQTVTLRCDPISGHDNLYWYRRVMGKEIKFLLHFVKESKQDESGMPNNRFLAERTGGTYSTLKVQPAELEDSGVYFCASSHEAGSTEAFFGQGTRLTVV.

V and J are TRBV30 and TRBJ1-5; 12 nucleotides match TRBD1. Germline values: CDR1 GTSNPN, CDR2 SVGIG (reference sequence). Unmatched junction bases numbered 8, after V lost 2 bases and J lost 6 bases. The CDR3 is made up of 16 amino acids. CDR3 nucleotides: TGTGCCTGGAGTCAACAAGGGACAGGGGGCGGTCAGCCCCAGCATTTT. Protein product: CAWSQQGTGGGQPQHF.

This clone was counted a single time. The rearrangement joins TRBV6-5 to TRBJ2-7; 11 nucleotides agree with TRBD2. Germline CDR1 and CDR2: MNHEY and SVGAGI. J gave up 5 bases and V 6 bases, and 9 bases lay outside the gene matches. The length of the CDR3 is 15 residues. This CDR3 is CASRLTSGGFNEQYF. The CDR3 DNA sequence: TGTGCCAGCAGACTCACTAGCGGGGGATTCAACGAGCAGTACTTC.

The rearrangement uses TRBV4-1 and TRBJ2-7, with D possibly being TRBD2 (5 bases). CDR3 size: 15 residues. Trimming left V 2 bases short and J 3 bases short, with 14 bases between. Germline-derived CDR1 and CDR2 are MGHRA and YSYEKL. This CDR3 reads CASSQTSGNHYEQYF. The CDR3 region has the DNA TGCGCCAGCAGCCAAACTTCCGGGAACCACTACGAGCAGTACTTC.